Following are 5 T cell receptor beta chains from one sample sequenced in a study of CD8+ T cells in alopecia areata. cDNA reverse transcribed from extracted RNA served as the sequencing template. The data were produced by immunoSEQ multiplex PCR, yet TCRdb's version contains in-frame clones alone and is incomplete. The sample yields 2,000 or so clones, without any singletons. The sequenced sample consisted of lesional skin. The source of these receptors is a C3H/HeJ mouse with alopecia areata. For the strain, the MHC haplotype given is H2-k.

By its share, this clone is medium-sized. The listed genes are named as in mouse. The CDR3 end falls 4 residues outside the read, so it is completed with the germline J gene. The chain couples TRBV13-3 to TRBJ2-1; D possibly corresponds to TRBD2 (6 bases). Trimming stripped 3 bases from V and 4 bases from J, with 14 bases between. The CDR3 has 15 residues. Germline V gene lookup returns CDR1 NNHDY and CDR2 SYVADS. The covered CDR3 bases are TGTGCCAGCAGTGCCCGGGTCTGGGGATATGCT. It encodes CASSARVWGYA. The entire CDR3 protein reads CASSARVWGYAEQFF.

This clone has ten or more counts. Gene names and germline refer to mouse. The CDR3 protein is CASGDSWGVAEQFF. Incomplete CDR3 DNA: TGTGCCAGCGGTGATAGCTGGGGGGTTGCT. V is TRBV13-2 and J is TRBJ2-1; 8 bases are a match to TRBD2. The read ends 4 residues before the CDR3 terminus; that terminus is restored from the germline J gene. This CDR3 has 14 residues. V shed 1 base and J 6 bases; nucleotides not matched to a gene: 3. The germline V gene has CDR1 NNHNN and CDR2 SYGAGS (reference sequence).

This clone is termed large. Gene names follow the mouse nomenclature. The read terminates 4 residues before the CDR3 end, so the remaining end is supplied by the germline J gene. This CDR3 is also generated by other DNA sequences in the sample. The chain employs TRBV1 and TRBJ1-2; D not certain. Trimming removed 3 bases at V and 0 bases at J, with 8 bases between. CDR1 is NSQYPW and CDR2 is LRSPGD in the germline V gene (reference sequence). The CDR3 runs 14 residues. The CDR3 reads CTCSARQTNSDYTF. The DNA read from the CDR3 is TGCACCTGCAGTGCCAGACAAACAAACTCC.

This clone was recorded many times. Gene and germline names: mouse. Read coverage stops 4 residues before the CDR3 terminus; the germline J gene supplies the remainder. This chain connects TRBV13-3 to TRBJ2-1, with 7 positions matching TRBD2. Germline V gives CDR1 NNHDY, CDR2 SYVADS. This CDR3 contains 13 residues. Trimming took 5 bases from V and 1 from J; bases not matched to a gene: 0. The CDR3 loop is CASRLGNYAEQFF. Incomplete CDR3 DNA: TGTGCCAGCAGACTGGGGAACTATGCT.

This clone was detected ten times or more. Gene and germline names: mouse. With the read ending 4 residues before the CDR3 end, the germline J gene is used to fill in that end. The gene calls are TRBV19 and TRBJ2-5, with a weak D call TRBD2 (6 bases). The CDR3 is 14 residues long. V was pared by 2 bases and J by 0 bases, with 7 bases between. The germline V gene encodes CDR1 FNHDT and CDR2 SITEND (reference sequence). This CDR3 is CASSMWGNQDTQYF. CDR3 DNA (partial): TGTGCCAGCAGTATGTGGGGGAACCAAGAC.